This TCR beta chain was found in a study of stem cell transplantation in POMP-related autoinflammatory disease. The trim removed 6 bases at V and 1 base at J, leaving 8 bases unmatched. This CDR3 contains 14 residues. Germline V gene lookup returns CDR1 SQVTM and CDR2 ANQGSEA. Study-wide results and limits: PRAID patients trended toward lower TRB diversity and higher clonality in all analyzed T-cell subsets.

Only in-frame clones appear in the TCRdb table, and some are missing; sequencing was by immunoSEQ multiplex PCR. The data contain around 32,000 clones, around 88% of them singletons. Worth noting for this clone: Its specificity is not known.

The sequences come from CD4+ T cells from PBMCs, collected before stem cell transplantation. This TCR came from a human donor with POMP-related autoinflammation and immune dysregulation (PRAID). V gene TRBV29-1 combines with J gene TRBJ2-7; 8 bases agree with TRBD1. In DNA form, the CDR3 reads TGCAGCGTATCCAGGGGGCTCACATCCTACGAGCAGTACTTC. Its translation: CSVSRGLTSYEQYF.